The 31 T cell receptor beta chains presented below share a single source sample, sequenced in a study of human T cells and chemical hapten exposure. Documented time point: pre-sensitization, week 0. The treatment was: therapeutic diphenylcyclopropenone sensitization with weekly scalp DPC. TCRdb processed the RACE reads anew with MiXCR; each CDR3 protein has one entry. The data hold under 90,000 distinct CDR3 sequences, with 8% to 10% observed a single time. This specimen consisted of whole blood, obtained in connection with sensitization to the hapten diphenylcyclopropenone (DPC). These receptors were taken from a woman aged 40 to 50 with alopecia areata. Some clones in this sample may be carry-over from other donors' samples.

This clonotype was observed many times. The V gene is TRBV3-1, the J gene TRBJ2-3; a weak D match, TRBD2 (5 bases). Germline V CDR1 and CDR2: LGHDT, YNNKEL (reference sequence). This CDR3 region has 14 residues. V was trimmed by 1 base and J by 3 bases, leaving 8 bases between them. The CDR3 sequence: CASSQGRTTDTQYF. DNA of the CDR3: TGTGCCAGCAGCCAAGGCAGGACTACAGATACGCAGTATTTT.

The table lists this clonotype with a few counts. The chain couples TRBV6-2 or TRBV6-3 to TRBJ2-3; 10 bases agree with TRBD1. The CDR3 has 15 amino acids. Trimming cost V 5 bases and J 4 bases; bases outside gene matches: 6. The germline V gene has CDR1 MNHEY and CDR2 SVGEGT. The chain's CDR3 is CASSDPGQGSDTQYF. The DNA of the CDR3 is TGTGCCAGCAGTGATCCGGGACAGGGGTCAGATACGCAGTATTTT.

This chain connects TRBV4-3 to TRBJ2-2; 7 nucleotides line up with TRBD2. J was trimmed by 6 bases and V by 0 bases; bases with no gene match: 4. This CDR3 contains 15 residues. The germline gives CDR1 LGHNA, CDR2 YSLEER. CDR3 DNA: TGCGCCAGCAGCCAAGAGATCCGGGGGGCCGGGGAGCTGTTTTTT. Protein sequence: CASSQEIRGAGELFF.

There are many counts of this clonotype. DNA for the CDR3: TGTGCCTGGAGGGATGGGACCTATACCTTCACAGATACGCAGTATTTT. This codes for CAWRDGTYTFTDTQYF. The chain is built from TRBV30 and TRBJ2-3, with D possibly called TRBD1 or TRBD2 (5 bases each). Germline loops: CDR1 GTSNPN, CDR2 SVGIG (reference sequence). Between the trimmed V and J ends, which lost 3 bases and 2 bases, there was a span of 18 bases. The CDR3 is 16 amino acids. Filled out from reference TRBV30 and TRBJ2-3, the complete variable domain reads SQTIHQWPATLVQPVGSPLSLECTVEGTSNPNLYWYRQAAGRGLQLLFYSVGIGQISSEVPQNLSASRPQDRQFILSSKKLLLSDSGFYLCAWRDGTYTFTDTQYFGPGTRLTVL.

This clonotype was counted at least ten times. The V call is TRBV5-1, the J call TRBJ1-2; 7 nucleotides line up with TRBD1. J was trimmed by 8 bases and V by 0 bases; bases with no gene match: 4. The CDR3 extends over 13 amino acids. Per germline, CDR1 SGHRS and CDR2 YFSETQ. The CDR3 nucleotides are TGCGCCAGCAGCTTGGGACAGGGATTGGGCTACACCTTC. Translating it yields CASSLGQGLGYTF.

This clonotype was counted many times. This chain links TRBV5-1 with TRBJ2-3; TRBD1 matches 9 bases. The CDR3 is 16 residues long. Germline V CDR1 and CDR2: SGHRS, YFSETQ. V lost 3 bases to trimming and J lost 0 bases; unmatched junction nucleotides: 5. CDR3 region: CASSSGTGLSTDTQYF. CDR3 nucleotides: TGCGCCAGCAGCTCCGGGACAGGGCTTAGCACAGATACGCAGTATTTT.

This clonotype was detected many times. The genes are TRBV10-1 and TRBJ2-1; 8 bases match TRBD2. This CDR3 has 16 residues. Germline V CDR1 and CDR2: WNHNN, SYGVQD (reference sequence). The V and J ends lost 7 bases and 6 bases, in that order; junction bases with no gene match: 14. Here the CDR3 DNA reads TGCGCCAGCACCCAACGAGGGACTAGGGTGGCCAATGAGCAGTTCTTC. Its translation is CASTQRGTRVANEQFF.

This rearrangement joins TRBV6-5 to TRBJ1-2, with no clear D. CDR1 is MNHEY, CDR2 SVGAGI, per germline. This CDR3 is 14 amino acids long. The V end lost 5 bases, the J end lost 0 bases, and 10 bases lay between the germline ends. The CDR3 DNA sequence: TGTGCCAGCAGTGGGAGTAATACTAACTATGGCTACACCTTC. It specifies CASSGSNTNYGYTF.

This clonotype was picked up many times. CDR3 region: CATRDRWNTEAFF. DNA of the CDR3: TGTGCCACCCGTGACAGGTGGAACACTGAAGCTTTCTTT. This chain links TRBV6-2 or TRBV6-3 with TRBJ1-1; D is possibly TRBD1 (6 bases). Germline V lookup: CDR1 MNHEY, CDR2 SVGEGT. The germline V and J ends were trimmed by 10 bases and 1 base, with 13 bases remaining between them. The CDR3 has 13 amino acids.

This clonotype was counted ten times or more. The chain employs TRBV6-5 and TRBJ1-1; no firm D call. The CDR3 has 15 residues. V lost 0 bases, J lost 11 bases, and 19 bases lay in between. Germline lookup yields CDR1 MNHEY and CDR2 SVGAGI. The CDR3 nucleotides read TGTGCCAGCAGTTACTCCACCCTGAACCTCTGGGGTGCTTTCTTT. Amino acids: CASSYSTLNLWGAFF.

This clonotype showed up many times. This chain joins TRBV6-2 or TRBV6-3 and TRBJ1-5, with D possibly matching TRBD1 (6 bases). The CDR3 spans 12 residues. In germline, CDR1 is MNHEY, CDR2 SVGEGT. V was clipped by 6 bases and J by 5 bases, with 8 bases between them. In DNA, the CDR3 is TGTGCCAGCAGAAGGGGGGATCAGCCCCAGCATTTT. Encoded protein: CASRRGDQPQHF.

This clonotype was seen a few times. The chain uses TRBV6-6 and TRBJ2-1; D gene uncertain. CDR1 and CDR2 from the germline V gene are MNHNY and SVGAGI (reference sequence). The CDR3 sequence is 12 residues long. V was clipped by 5 bases and J by 2 bases, with 4 bases between them. As DNA, the CDR3 is TGTGCCAGCAGTCATCCCTACAATGAGCAGTTCTTC. This translates into CASSHPYNEQFF.

The gene calls are TRBV6-2 or TRBV6-3 and TRBJ2-7; possible D gene TRBD2, 6 bases. V was cut by 0 bases and J by 5 bases, with 11 bases left in between. This CDR3 is built from 14 residues. The V gene's germline CDR1 is MNHEY and CDR2 SVGEGT. The CDR3 DNA reads TGTGCCAGCAGTTACTCGGCGGGGCCGGACGAGCAGTACTTC. Translated, it gives CASSYSAGPDEQYF.

This clonotype was detected many times. This chain links TRBV7-9 with TRBJ2-2; 9 bases map to TRBD2. From germline, CDR1 is SEHNR and CDR2 FQNEAQ (reference sequence). The ends lost 1 base at V and 3 bases at J; junction bases unmatched: 6. This CDR3 has 17 amino acids. CDR3 residues: CASSLVRGLAYTGELFF. CDR3 nucleotides: TGTGCCAGCAGCTTAGTAAGGGGACTAGCTTACACCGGGGAGCTGTTTTTT.

This chain uses TRBV9 with TRBJ2-2; 10 bases agree with TRBD1. After removal of 3 bases from V and 6 bases from J, the junction contained 2 bases not matched to a gene. CDR3 length equals 14 residues. From germline, CDR1 is SGDLS and CDR2 YYNGEE. The CDR3 DNA reads TGTGCCAGCAGCGGACAGGGGGCAGCCGGGGAGCTGTTTTTT. Protein sequence: CASSGQGAAGELFF.

The CDR3 nucleotides read TGTGCCAGCAGCCTATACGGACAGAACGAGCAGTACTTC. The encoded protein is CASSLYGQNEQYF. V is TRBV5-6 and J is TRBJ2-7; tentative D call: TRBD1 (6 bases). The V and J ends lost 4 bases and 5 bases respectively, with 13 bases between them. CDR3 length equals 13 residues. CDR1 and CDR2 from the germline V gene are SGHDT and YYEEEE.

This clonotype occurred many times. The chain uses TRBV28 and TRBJ1-1; TRBD1 aligns across 10 bases. V lost 5 bases to trimming and J lost 5 bases; unmatched junction nucleotides: 8. The CDR3 is 15 residues long. In germline, CDR1 is MDHEN, CDR2 SYDVKM. The CDR3 here is CASSPHRQGATEAFF. Written as DNA, the CDR3 is TGTGCCAGCAGTCCCCACCGACAGGGGGCTACTGAAGCTTTCTTT.

This clonotype has a count of ten or more. The rearrangement links TRBV7-2 to TRBJ2-1; 11 nucleotides align to TRBD1. The V gene's germline CDR1 is SGHTA and CDR2 FQGNSA. CDR3 size: 15 residues. The ends lost 0 bases at V and 6 bases at J; junction bases unmatched: 1. CDR3 loop: CASSLAGTGGNEQFF. The DNA for the CDR3 is TGTGCCAGCAGCTTAGCAGGGACAGGGGGCAATGAGCAGTTCTTC.

This clonotype has ten or more counts. The CDR3 bases are TGTGCCAGCAGTTACGGACATCGCGATGGCTACACCTTC. It yields the protein CASSYGHRDGYTF. The chain joins TRBV6-2 or TRBV6-3 to TRBJ1-2; a weak D match, TRBD1 (5 bases). CDR1 is MNHEY and CDR2 is SVGEGT in the germline V gene. The CDR3 length is 13 residues. Trimming left V 2 bases short and J 6 bases short, with 10 bases between.

This clonotype came up many times. The V gene is TRBV10-3, the J gene TRBJ2-2, with D possibly TRBD1 on 6 matching bases. Deletions cut 6 bases from V and 5 bases from J, with 7 bases between. In germline, CDR1 is ENHRY, CDR2 SYGVKD. The CDR3 is 12 residues long. The CDR3 here is CAIRQGTGELFF. The CDR3 region has the DNA TGTGCCATCAGACAGGGAACCGGGGAGCTGTTTTTT.

The chain joins TRBV2 to TRBJ2-7; TRBD1 matches at 8 bases. Germline V CDR1 and CDR2: SNHLY, FYNNEI. The CDR3 length is 13 residues. V gave up 5 bases and J gave up 3 bases; unmatched junction bases: 3. This CDR3 is CASSRDRSYEQYF. The CDR3 nucleotides are TGTGCCAGCAGTAGGGACAGGAGCTACGAGCAGTACTTC.

CDR3 in DNA: TGTGCCAGCAGCTTAGATGACTACCTCCTAGAAGATACGCAGTATTTT. It is translated as CASSLDDYLLEDTQYF. The rearrangement uses TRBV7-2 and TRBJ2-3; weak D call: TRBD2 (5 bases). The CDR3 is made up of 16 amino acids. Germline loops: CDR1 SGHTA, CDR2 FQGNSA. Between the trimmed V and J ends, which lost 1 base and 5 bases, there was a span of 16 bases.

In this sample, this clonotype turned up many times. V gene TRBV15 combines with J gene TRBJ2-1; 9 bases fit TRBD1. The trim removed 0 bases at V and 14 bases at J, leaving 5 bases unmatched. There are 13 residues in the CDR3. The germline V gene has CDR1 LNHNV and CDR2 YYDKDF (reference sequence). CDR3 coding DNA: TGTGCCACCAGCAGAGATTCAAGGGACAGGGAGTTCTTC. Translation: CATSRDSRDREFF.

This clonotype was seen repeatedly, ten times or more. The CDR3 sequence: CASSPPLTGLGQETQYF. CDR3 DNA: TGTGCCAGCAGTCCTCCCCTTACAGGGTTAGGACAAGAGACCCAGTACTTC. V usage is TRBV11-2 and J usage is TRBJ2-5; tentatively, D is TRBD1 (6 bases). The CDR3 contains 17 residues. CDR1 and CDR2 (germline): SGHAT, FQNNGV. V was cut by 6 bases and J by 2 bases, with 22 bases left in between.

This clonotype came up a few times. The chain employs TRBV4-3 and TRBJ1-2; D unresolved. V was cut by 1 base and J by 7 bases, with 10 bases left in between. The CDR3 is 13 residues long. Germline assignment: CDR1 LGHNA and CDR2 YSLEER. The CDR3 is CASSQGRVVGYTF. In DNA, the CDR3 is TGCGCCAGCAGCCAAGGAAGGGTTGTTGGCTACACCTTC.

The rearrangement uses TRBV5-1 and TRBJ1-1; tentatively, D is TRBD1 (5 bases). The CDR3 is 16 residues long. Germline V gene sequence: CDR1 SGHRS, CDR2 YFSETQ. Between the trimmed V and J ends, which lost 2 bases and 4 bases, there was a span of 18 bases. This CDR3 reads CASSFGASGSSTEAFF. In DNA, the CDR3 is TGCGCCAGCAGCTTTGGAGCCTCAGGGTCGTCCACTGAAGCTTTCTTT.

This clonotype was detected a few times. The chain carries TRBV6-5 and TRBJ1-2; 10 nucleotides agree with TRBD1. With 3 bases clipped from V and 4 bases from J, the junction kept 11 bases outside the gene matches. In germline, CDR1 is MNHEY, CDR2 SVGAGI. The CDR3 has 17 residues. Here the CDR3 reads CASSYGFGTGVGYGYTF. CDR3 DNA sequence: TGTGCCAGCAGTTATGGTTTTGGGACAGGGGTTGGCTATGGCTACACCTTC.

The table lists this clonotype with a few counts. This chain uses TRBV4-1 with TRBJ2-7, with D unresolved. The CDR3 has 15 amino acids. CDR1 is MGHRA, CDR2 YSYEKL, per germline. The V end was cut by 1 base, the J end by 4 bases, with 14 bases between. The chain's CDR3 is CASSQGPDSAYEQYF. The CDR3 DNA reads as TGCGCCAGCAGCCAAGGGCCTGACTCGGCGTACGAGCAGTACTTC.

The chain links TRBV28 to TRBJ2-2; weak D call: TRBD2 (5 bases). Trimming cost V 2 bases and J 5 bases, with 6 bases left between them. Germline assignment: CDR1 MDHEN and CDR2 SYDVKM. This CDR3 comprises 13 residues. Written as DNA, the CDR3 is TGTGCCAGCAGTTTACGGGGTACCGGGGAGCTGTTTTTT. Protein sequence: CASSLRGTGELFF. The full variable domain, its missing parts supplied by reference TRBV28 and TRBJ2-2, is DVKVTQSSRYLVKRTGEKVFLECVQDMDHENMFWYRQDPGLGLRLIYFSYDVKMKEKGDIPEGYSVSREKKERFSLILESASTNQTSMYLCASSLRGTGELFFGEGSRLTVL.

This clonotype was observed a few times. The genes are TRBV2 and TRBJ1-1; 7 bases are shared with TRBD1. V lost 1 base to trimming and J lost 0 bases; unmatched junction nucleotides: 2. In germline, CDR1 is SNHLY, CDR2 FYNNEI. The CDR3 runs 15 residues. DNA of the CDR3: TGTGCCAGCAGTGAAGGAACAGGGGTGAACACTGAAGCTTTCTTT. This sequence encodes CASSEGTGVNTEAFF. The full variable domain, completed using reference TRBV2 and TRBJ1-1, is EPEVTQTPSHQVTQMGQEVILRCVPISNHLYFYWYRQILGQKVEFLVSFYNNEISEKSEIFDDQFSVERPDGSNFTLKIRSTKLEDSAMYFCASSEGTGVNTEAFFGQGTRLTVV.

The chain employs TRBV2 and TRBJ1-5; D is undetermined. The CDR3 has 11 residues. CDR1 is SNHLY and CDR2 is FYNNEI in the germline V gene. Trimming cost V 6 bases and J 3 bases, with 3 bases left between them. The CDR3 sequence: CASSINQPQHF. The CDR3 nucleotides read TGTGCCAGCAGCATCAATCAGCCCCAGCATTTT.